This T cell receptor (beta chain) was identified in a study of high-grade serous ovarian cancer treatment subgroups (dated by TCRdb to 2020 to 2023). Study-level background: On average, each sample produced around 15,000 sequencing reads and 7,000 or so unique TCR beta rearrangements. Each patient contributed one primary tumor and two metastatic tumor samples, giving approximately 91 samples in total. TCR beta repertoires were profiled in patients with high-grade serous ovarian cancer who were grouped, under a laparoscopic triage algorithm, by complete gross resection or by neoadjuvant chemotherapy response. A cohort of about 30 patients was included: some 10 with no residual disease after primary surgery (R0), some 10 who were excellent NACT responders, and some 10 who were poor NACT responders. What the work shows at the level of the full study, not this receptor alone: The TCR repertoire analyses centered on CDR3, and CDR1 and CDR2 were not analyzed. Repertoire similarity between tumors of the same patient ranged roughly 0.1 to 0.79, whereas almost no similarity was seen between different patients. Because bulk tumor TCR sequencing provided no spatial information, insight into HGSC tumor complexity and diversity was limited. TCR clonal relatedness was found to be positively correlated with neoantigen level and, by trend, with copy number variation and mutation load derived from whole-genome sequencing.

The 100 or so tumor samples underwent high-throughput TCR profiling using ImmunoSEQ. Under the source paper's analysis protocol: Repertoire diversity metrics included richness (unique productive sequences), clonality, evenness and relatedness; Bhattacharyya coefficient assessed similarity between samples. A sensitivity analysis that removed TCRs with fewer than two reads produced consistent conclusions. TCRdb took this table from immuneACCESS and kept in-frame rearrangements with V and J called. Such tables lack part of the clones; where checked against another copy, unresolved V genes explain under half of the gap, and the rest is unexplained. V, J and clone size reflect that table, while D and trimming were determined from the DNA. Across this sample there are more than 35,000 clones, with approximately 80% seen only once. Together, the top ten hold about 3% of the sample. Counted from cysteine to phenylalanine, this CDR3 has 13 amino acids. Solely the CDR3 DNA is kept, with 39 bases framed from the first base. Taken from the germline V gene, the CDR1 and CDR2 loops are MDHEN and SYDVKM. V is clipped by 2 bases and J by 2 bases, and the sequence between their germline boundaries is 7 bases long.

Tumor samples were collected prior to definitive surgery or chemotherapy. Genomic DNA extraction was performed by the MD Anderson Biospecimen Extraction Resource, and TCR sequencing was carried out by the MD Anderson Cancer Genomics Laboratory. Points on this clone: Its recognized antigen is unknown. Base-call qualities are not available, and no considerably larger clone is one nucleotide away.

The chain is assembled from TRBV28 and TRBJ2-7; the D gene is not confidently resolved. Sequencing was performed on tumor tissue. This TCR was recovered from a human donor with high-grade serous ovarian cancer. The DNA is TGTGCCAGCAGTTTAGGCAGCCCCTACGAGCAGTACTTC. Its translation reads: CASSLGSPYEQYF.